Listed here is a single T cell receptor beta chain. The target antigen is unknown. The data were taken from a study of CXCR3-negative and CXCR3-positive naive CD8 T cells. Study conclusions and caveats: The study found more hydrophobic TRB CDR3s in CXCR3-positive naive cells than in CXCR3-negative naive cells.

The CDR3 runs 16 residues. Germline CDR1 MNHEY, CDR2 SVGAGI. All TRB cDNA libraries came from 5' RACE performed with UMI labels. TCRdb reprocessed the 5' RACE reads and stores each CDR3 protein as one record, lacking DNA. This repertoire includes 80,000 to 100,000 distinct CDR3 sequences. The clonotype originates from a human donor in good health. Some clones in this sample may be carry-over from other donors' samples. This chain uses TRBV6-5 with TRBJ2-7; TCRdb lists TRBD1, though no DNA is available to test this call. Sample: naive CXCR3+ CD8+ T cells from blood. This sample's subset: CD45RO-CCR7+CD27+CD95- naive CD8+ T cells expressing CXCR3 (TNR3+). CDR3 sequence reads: CASRPQTGTGAYEQYF.